This T cell receptor beta chain was recorded in a study of blood T cell repertoires in COVID-19. This clone was picked up one time. Assay: immunoSEQ multiplex PCR; the TCRdb copy retains only in-frame clones and omits some. The table lists roughly 130,000 clones, roughly 90% of them singletons. This CDR3 contains 13 residues. Looked up from germline, CDR1 is SGHVS and CDR2 is FQNEAQ. V lost 3 bases, J lost 5 bases, and 10 bases lay in between. The receptor comes from a human donor with COVID-19, enrolled during active disease. The donor label of this sample is uncertain. The V gene is TRBV7-8, the J gene TRBJ2-5; D is uncertain. Sample: peripheral blood. CDR3 sequence: CASSLSRLETQYF. The DNA of the CDR3 is TGTGCCAGCAGCTTGTCTAGATTGGAGACCCAGTACTTC.